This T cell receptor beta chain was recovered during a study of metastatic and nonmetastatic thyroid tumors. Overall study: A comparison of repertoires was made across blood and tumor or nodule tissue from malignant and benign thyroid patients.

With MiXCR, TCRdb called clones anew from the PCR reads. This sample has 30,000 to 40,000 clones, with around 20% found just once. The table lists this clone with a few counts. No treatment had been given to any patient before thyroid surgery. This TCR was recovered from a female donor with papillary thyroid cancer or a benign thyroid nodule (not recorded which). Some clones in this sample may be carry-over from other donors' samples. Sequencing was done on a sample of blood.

In DNA form, the CDR3 reads TGTGCCAGCAGTTCTTCCCACAGGGGACGGTCCTACGAGCAGTACTTC. Amino acid sequence: CASSSSHRGRSYEQYF. The J gene is TRBJ2-7, the V gene TRBV6-5; 7 bases are shared with TRBD1. There are 16 residues in the CDR3. V shed 4 bases and J 1 base; nucleotides not matched to a gene: 10. Germline-derived CDR1 and CDR2 are MNHEY and SVGAGI.